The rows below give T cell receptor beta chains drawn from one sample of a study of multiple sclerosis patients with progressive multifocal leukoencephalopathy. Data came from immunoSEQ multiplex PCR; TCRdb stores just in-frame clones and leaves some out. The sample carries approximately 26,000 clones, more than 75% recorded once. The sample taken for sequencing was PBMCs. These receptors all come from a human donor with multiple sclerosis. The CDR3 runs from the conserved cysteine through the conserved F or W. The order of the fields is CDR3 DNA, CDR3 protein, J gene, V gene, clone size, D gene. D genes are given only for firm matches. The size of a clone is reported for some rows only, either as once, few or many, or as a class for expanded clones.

CDR3nt: TGTGCCAGCAGCTTGGGCAGGGGCTCGACTAATGAAAAACTGTTTTTT
CDR3aa: CASSLGRGSTNEKLFF
j_gene: TRBJ1-4
v_gene: TRBV7-9
abundance: .
d_gene: .

CDR3nt: TGTGCCAGCAGTGAATCCCAGGGAATAAGTGGTGGCTACACCTTC
CDR3aa: CASSESQGISGGYTF
j_gene: TRBJ1-2
v_gene: TRBV2
abundance: .
d_gene: .

CDR3nt: TGCGCCAGCAGCCTAGAAACCGGGACAGCGAATGAAAAACTGTTTTTT
CDR3aa: CASSLETGTANEKLFF
j_gene: TRBJ1-4
v_gene: TRBV4-1
abundance: .
d_gene: TRBD1

CDR3nt: TGCGCCAGCAGCTTGGCCCCGGTAGGCAATTCACCCCTCCACTTT
CDR3aa: CASSLAPVGNSPLHF
j_gene: TRBJ1-6
v_gene: TRBV5-1
abundance: .
d_gene: .

CDR3nt: TGTGCCAGCAGCCAGGAAGGGACTAGCGGCTCCTACAATGAGCAGTTCTTC
CDR3aa: CASSQEGTSGSYNEQFF
j_gene: TRBJ2-1
v_gene: TRBV4-2
abundance: .
d_gene: TRBD2

CDR3nt: TGCAGCGCTTCGAGTTGGGGCAATCAGCCCCAGCATTTT
CDR3aa: CSASSWGNQPQHF
j_gene: TRBJ1-5
v_gene: TRBV29-1
abundance: .
d_gene: .

CDR3nt: TGTGCCAGCAGTTTATGGACCATACAACCTAGCGACGGAGATACCCAGTACTTC
CDR3aa: CASSLWTIQPSDGDTQYF
j_gene: TRBJ2-5
v_gene: TRBV28
abundance: .
d_gene: .

CDR3nt: TGTGCCAGCAGGGCCCGTGGGACAGCCTCCTTTTATGGCTACACCTTC
CDR3aa: CASRARGTASFYGYTF
j_gene: TRBJ1-2
v_gene: TRBV2
abundance: .
d_gene: TRBD1

CDR3nt: TGTGCCAGCAGCAGTGATTACTCTGGAAACACCATATATTTT
CDR3aa: CASSSDYSGNTIYF
j_gene: TRBJ1-3
v_gene: TRBV6-5
abundance: .
d_gene: .

CDR3nt: TGTGCCAGCAGTCGTGAACAGGGGAGGATTACTGAAGCTTTCTTT
CDR3aa: CASSREQGRITEAFF
j_gene: TRBJ1-1
v_gene: TRBV6-4
abundance: .
d_gene: TRBD1

CDR3nt: TGTGCCAGCAGCCAAGCGGGACTTAGCTACGAGCAGTACTTC
CDR3aa: CASSQAGLSYEQYF
j_gene: TRBJ2-7
v_gene: TRBV4-2
abundance: .
d_gene: .

CDR3nt: TGTGCCAGCAGAGACGACAGGGTCTATGGCTACACCTTC
CDR3aa: CASRDDRVYGYTF
j_gene: TRBJ1-2
v_gene: TRBV27
abundance: few
d_gene: TRBD1

CDR3nt: TGTGCCAGCAGTTTCCGGACAGGGGGCTACGAGCAGTACTTC
CDR3aa: CASSFRTGGYEQYF
j_gene: TRBJ2-7
v_gene: TRBV6-6
abundance: .
d_gene: TRBD1